This TCR beta chain was sequenced during a study of blood T cell repertoires in COVID-19. Measured with immunoSEQ multiplex PCR; TCRdb has only the in-frame clones, and not every one. The sample includes approximately 150,000 clones, roughly 84% of them seen just once. Germline V CDR1 and CDR2: MDHEN, SYDVKM. The V end lost 5 bases, the J end lost 0 bases, and 8 bases lay between the germline ends. The CDR3 loop spans 15 amino acids. Sample: peripheral blood. The TCR sequence derives from a man between 65 and 79 years old with acute or convalescent COVID-19. The chain has TRBV28 and TRBJ2-6, with unresolved D. DNA for the CDR3: TGTGCCAGCAGTCCGGAGAGCTCTGGGGCCAACGTCCTGACTTTC. It encodes CASSPESSGANVLTF. Supplemented by reference TRBV28 and TRBJ2-6, the full variable domain reads DVKVTQSSRYLVKRTGEKVFLECVQDMDHENMFWYRQDPGLGLRLIYFSYDVKMKEKGDIPEGYSVSREKKERFSLILESASTNQTSMYLCASSPESSGANVLTFGAGSRLTVL.